The next 28 T cell receptor beta chains were all read from a single sample in a study of CD8+CD57+ T cells in acquired aplastic anemia. Genomic DNA served as template for TCR beta VDJ and CDR3 profiling. One entry per CDR3 protein, called by TCRdb with MiXCR from the reads. The top ten hold about 15% of the sample, which has about 190,000 distinct CDR3 sequences, about 53% seen once. Sequenced: sorted CD4+, CD8+, or CD8+CD57+ T cells (not recorded which) from PBMCs. The receptors here all came from a human donor in good health, serving as a control.

This clonotype was detected many times. This sequence joins TRBV19 and TRBJ1-2; D is uncertain. The CDR3 extends over 12 amino acids. Trimming left V 3 bases short and J 8 bases short, with 10 bases between. Germline V gene lookup returns CDR1 LNHDA and CDR2 SQIVND (reference sequence). The CDR3 loop reads CASSMGSGGYTF. CDR3 DNA sequence: TGTGCCAGTAGTATGGGCTCGGGGGGCTACACCTTC.

Ten or more counts support this clonotype. The gene calls are TRBV4-2 and TRBJ1-2, with D unclear. CDR1 and CDR2 (germline): LGHNA, YNFKEQ. The CDR3 is 13 amino acids. Trimming shortened V by 1 base and J by 2 bases, and 5 bases separated the two germline ends. Here the CDR3 reads CASSQGDNYGYTF. The CDR3 bases are TGTGCCAGCAGCCAAGGAGACAACTATGGCTACACCTTC.

This clonotype has ten or more counts. The rearrangement uses TRBV6-5 and TRBJ1-4, with D tentatively TRBD1 (5 bases). This CDR3 has 13 amino acids. V lost 3 bases, J lost 8 bases, and 10 bases lay in between. The germline V gene has CDR1 MNHEY and CDR2 SVGAGI. Written as DNA, the CDR3 is TGTGCCAGCAGTTATTTAAGGGGCGAAAAACTGTTTTTT. Translation: CASSYLRGEKLFF.

Turning to this clonotype: No DNA is shown, since the ends of the CDR3 on it are uncertain; the CDR3 is the one TCRdb lists. The chain has TRBV7-2 and TRBJ1-1; TRBD1, the table's D call, was not compared with the DNA. CDR1 and CDR2 (germline): SGHTA, FQGNSA. The CDR3 is 13 residues long, counting both termini. The CDR3 protein is CASSSEWGRGTFF.

The V gene is TRBV7-2, the J gene TRBJ1-1; the match to TRBD1 covers 10 bases. V trimming: 3 bases; J trimming: 7 bases; junction bases outside the gene matches: 14. Per germline, CDR1 SGHTA and CDR2 FQGNSA. The CDR3 totals 17 residues. The chain's CDR3 is CASSFTRTGGLAREAFF. In nucleotides, the CDR3 is TGTGCCAGCAGCTTTACCCGGACAGGGGGACTAGCACGTGAAGCTTTCTTT.

The chain has TRBV5-1 and TRBJ2-6, with a tentative D call TRBD1 (6 bases). Germline CDR1 reads SGHRS; CDR2 reads YFSETQ. Trimming took 4 bases from V and 6 from J, leaving 14 bases between them. The CDR3 loop spans 15 amino acids. This CDR3 is CASSLAQGTANVLTF. The CDR3 DNA follows: TGCGCCAGCAGCCTGGCACAGGGAACGGCCAACGTCCTGACTTTC.

Many counts were recorded for this clonotype. The chain links TRBV5-1 to TRBJ1-4, with D unresolved. The CDR3 runs 14 residues. The V gene's germline CDR1 is SGHRS and CDR2 YFSETQ. Trimming removed 0 bases from V and 8 bases from J, with 11 bases in between. CDR3 nucleotide sequence: TGCGCCAGCAGCTTGGGGCAAATAGGGGAAAAACTGTTTTTT. It yields the protein CASSLGQIGEKLFF.

With regard to this clonotype: With a much larger clone just one base away, this may be a read error. The chain uses TRBV7-9 and TRBJ1-5, with D tentatively TRBD1 (5 bases). Per the germline V gene, CDR1 is SEHNR and CDR2 is FQNEAQ (reference sequence). The CDR3 has 14 residues. With 5 bases removed from V and 0 bases from J, the gap between germline ends came to 8 bases. CDR3 nucleotide sequence: TGTGCCAGCAGCCCAGGGAGTAGCAATCAGCCCCAGCATTTT. Translated: CASSPGSSNQPQHF.

This clonotype was seen ten or more times. The rearrangement links TRBV20-1 to TRBJ2-7; the D gene is possibly TRBD2 (5 bases). This CDR3 has 14 amino acids. V was trimmed by 6 bases and J by 0 bases, leaving 15 bases between them. CDR1 DFQATT and CDR2 SNEGSKA come from the germline V gene (reference sequence). CDR3 loop: CSARRTGSSYEQYF. The CDR3 coding sequence is TGCAGTGCCCGACGGACGGGAAGCTCCTACGAGCAGTACTTC.

The chain combines TRBV7-9 with TRBJ2-3; D might be TRBD1 or TRBD2, each matching 5 bases. V dropped 5 bases and J dropped 11 bases, with 20 bases sitting between them. The CDR3 has 14 amino acids. Germline loops: CDR1 SEHNR, CDR2 FQNEAQ (reference sequence). CDR3 sequence reads: CASSGDLSYNEQYF. As DNA, the CDR3 is TGTGCCAGCAGCGGGGACCTCTCCTACAATGAGCAGTATTTT.

This clonotype occurred once. The chain has TRBV6-1 and TRBJ2-5; the D call may be TRBD1 or TRBD2 (5 bases each). The CDR3 runs to 12 residues. CDR1 is MNHNS and CDR2 is SASEGT in the germline V gene. DNA of the CDR3: TGTGCGGGGGTGGTGAACCAAGAGACCCAGTACTTC. Its translation: CAGVVNQETQYF.

The chain combines TRBV7-6 with TRBJ2-7; TRBD2 aligns across 11 bases. The CDR3 totals 17 residues. The ends lost 4 bases at V and 2 bases at J; junction bases unmatched: 10. CDR1 is SGHVS, CDR2 FNYEAQ, per germline. The CDR3 here is CASSSNSGGAIAYEQYF. The CDR3 nucleotides read TGTGCCAGCAGCTCAAATAGCGGGGGGGCGATCGCCTACGAGCAGTACTTC.

This chain links TRBV4-2 with TRBJ2-3; TRBD2 is a possible D gene (5 bases). This CDR3 contains 14 residues. Germline CDR1 reads LGHNA; CDR2 reads YNFKEQ. V was shortened by 4 bases and J by 2 bases, with 10 bases between the two germline ends. The CDR3 sequence: CASSRRLTTDTQYF. CDR3 DNA sequence: TGTGCCAGCAGCCGAAGACTAACCACAGATACGCAGTATTTT.

The rearrangement links TRBV25-1 to TRBJ2-4; D assignment may be TRBD1 or TRBD2 (7 bases each). Germline CDR1 MGHDK, CDR2 SYGVNS. The CDR3 runs to 15 residues. Trimming pared 3 bases from V and 8 bases from J, leaving 17 bases between. The CDR3: CASSEGGRGGDIQYF. The CDR3 DNA is TGTGCCAGCAGTGAGGGCGGCAGGGGGGGGGACATTCAGTACTTC.

There are a few counts of this clonotype. The rearrangement joins TRBV4-1 to TRBJ2-1; the D gene is possibly TRBD2 (6 bases). Germline CDR1 reads MGHRA; CDR2 reads YSYEKL. CDR3 size: 18 residues. Trimming shortened V by 1 base and J by 4 bases, and 20 bases separated the two germline ends. The chain's CDR3 is CASSQGRGGGQLYNEQFF. The CDR3, as DNA: TGCGCCAGCAGCCAAGGGAGGGGTGGGGGTCAACTTTACAATGAGCAGTTCTTC.

This clonotype was recorded many times. A read error is likely, as this CDR3 ends without the conserved phenylalanine or tryptophan. No DNA is shown, since the ends of the CDR3 on it are uncertain; the CDR3 is the one TCRdb lists. The V and J genes are TRBV27 and TRBJ1-2; the table assigns TRBD1, which was not confirmed against the DNA. Germline CDR1 reads MNHEY; CDR2 reads SMNVEV (reference sequence). The CDR3 numbers 10 amino acids, ends counted. CDR3 protein: CASTPGQGTL.

As for this clonotype: A read error may account for a junction end that differs from germline. The DNA of the CDR3 is TGCGCCAGCAGCCAAGATTGGGACAGGATGTCCGAGCAGTACTTC. Protein product: CASSQDWDRMSEQYF. The chain employs TRBV7-3 and TRBJ2-7; the match to TRBD1 covers 8 bases. This CDR3 has 15 residues. Germline V gene lookup returns CDR1 SGHTA and CDR2 FQGTGA.

This clonotype was counted between two and nine times. This chain links TRBV24-1 with TRBJ1-5; unclear D gene. V lost 6 bases and J lost 9, with 11 bases in between. Germline V gives CDR1 KGHDR, CDR2 SFDVKD. The CDR3 has 12 residues. In nucleotides, the CDR3 is TGTGCCACCAGTAAGGAGGTAGGGCCCCAGCATTTT. Its protein is CATSKEVGPQHF.

The V call is TRBV7-2, the J call TRBJ2-7; either TRBD1 or TRBD2 may fit D (5 bases each). This CDR3 is 14 amino acids long. V dropped 7 bases and J dropped 3 bases, with 16 bases sitting between them. Germline-derived CDR1 and CDR2 are SGHTA and FQGNSA. In nucleotides, the CDR3 is TGTGCCAGCACCCAACGGGACCTAGGCTACGAGCAGTACTTC. This encodes CASTQRDLGYEQYF.

This clonotype was seen a single time. The V and J genes are TRBV7-9 and TRBJ2-5; a weak D match, TRBD2 (5 bases). The CDR3 sequence is 13 residues long. In germline, CDR1 is SEHNR, CDR2 FQNEAQ (reference sequence). V was shortened by 4 bases and J by 2 bases, with 8 bases between the two germline ends. The CDR3 protein is CASSSSGQETQYF. The CDR3 DNA sequence: TGTGCCAGCAGCTCCTCGGGGCAAGAGACCCAGTACTTC.

Many counts were recorded for this clonotype. The J gene is TRBJ1-6, the V gene TRBV19; no definite D call. Trimming removed 6 bases from V and 5 bases from J, with 11 bases in between. CDR1 and CDR2 (germline): LNHDA, SQIVND (reference sequence). There are 14 residues in the CDR3. CDR3 in DNA: TGTGCCAGTAGATTGGGCGCGAATAATTCACCCCTCCACTTT. Amino acid sequence: CASRLGANNSPLHF.

V and J are TRBV24-1 and TRBJ2-2; D is possibly TRBD1 (5 bases). CDR3 length equals 13 residues. The germline V gene has CDR1 KGHDR and CDR2 SFDVKD. Trimming took off 9 bases at V and 1 base at J, with 8 bases between the two ends. The CDR3: CATSGQNTGELFF. CDR3 coding DNA: TGTGCCACCTCTGGACAGAACACCGGGGAGCTGTTTTTT.

As regards this clonotype: In this CDR3 the conserved last residue, phenylalanine or tryptophan, is missing, so a read error is likely. The chain carries TRBV7-8 and TRBJ1-2, with D hard to call. Germline assignment: CDR1 SGHVS and CDR2 FQNEAQ. Trimming took off 5 bases at V and 3 bases at J, with 19 bases between the two ends. This CDR3 has 16 amino acids. CDR3 loop: CASSPGGETGYYGYTI. The CDR3 coding sequence is TGTGCCAGCAGCCCGGGCGGCGAGACGGGGTACTATGGCTACACCATC.

In this sample, this clonotype turned up a few times. This chain connects TRBV6-2 or TRBV6-3 to TRBJ2-5; 8 bases agree with TRBD2. The germline gives CDR1 MNHEY, CDR2 SVGEGT. The CDR3 runs 20 residues. The ends lost 2 bases at V and 5 bases at J; junction bases unmatched: 22. CDR3 region: CASSYRIKSGTRGGGETQYF. DNA of the CDR3: TGTGCCAGCAGTTACCGAATTAAATCCGGGACTAGGGGAGGCGGGGAGACCCAGTACTTC.

About this clonotype itself: This may be a read error, as it is one base from a much larger clone. The chain links TRBV3-1 to TRBJ1-1; a weak D match, TRBD1 (5 bases). This CDR3 spans 12 amino acids. Germline values: CDR1 LGHDT, CDR2 YNNKEL (reference sequence). The CDR3 DNA reads as TGTGCCAGCGCCAAAAGGGGCACTGAAGCTCTCTTT. Its translation: CASAKRGTEALF.

The chain joins TRBV5-1 to TRBJ2-1; possible D gene TRBD1, 6 bases. There are 16 residues in the CDR3. Germline V CDR1 and CDR2: SGHRS, YFSETQ. V was pared by 6 bases and J by 2 bases, with 18 bases between. This chain's CDR3 is CASTWQSGGAYNEQFF. The CDR3 DNA sequence: TGCGCCAGCACCTGGCAGTCTGGGGGCGCCTACAATGAGCAGTTCTTC.

This clonotype was counted ten times or more. The genes are TRBV7-9 and TRBJ2-3; tentatively, D is TRBD1 (6 bases). V was cut by 3 bases and J by 6 bases, with 7 bases left in between. The CDR3 runs 12 residues. The germline V gene has CDR1 SEHNR and CDR2 FQNEAQ (reference sequence). For the CDR3, the DNA is TGTGCCAGCAGCTTCGACAGGGATACGCAGTATTTT. It yields the protein CASSFDRDTQYF.

The V call is TRBV7-3, the J call TRBJ2-7, with 8 nucleotides matching TRBD1. The CDR3 length is 17 residues. Germline V gene sequence: CDR1 SGHTA, CDR2 FQGTGA. The junction had 12 bases not matched to a gene; V was cut back by 5 bases and J by 0 bases. CDR3 DNA sequence: TGTGCCAGCAGCCGTAGTGTGACAGGGGTGGCCTCCTACGAGCAGTACTTC. Residues: CASSRSVTGVASYEQYF. Together with reference TRBV7-3 and TRBJ2-7, the CDR3 gives the full variable domain: GAGVSQTPSNKVTEKGKYVELRCDPISGHTALYWYRQSLGQGPEFLIYFQGTGAADDSGLPNDRFFAVRPEGSVSTLKIQRTERGDSAVYLCASSRSVTGVASYEQYFGPGTRLTVT.